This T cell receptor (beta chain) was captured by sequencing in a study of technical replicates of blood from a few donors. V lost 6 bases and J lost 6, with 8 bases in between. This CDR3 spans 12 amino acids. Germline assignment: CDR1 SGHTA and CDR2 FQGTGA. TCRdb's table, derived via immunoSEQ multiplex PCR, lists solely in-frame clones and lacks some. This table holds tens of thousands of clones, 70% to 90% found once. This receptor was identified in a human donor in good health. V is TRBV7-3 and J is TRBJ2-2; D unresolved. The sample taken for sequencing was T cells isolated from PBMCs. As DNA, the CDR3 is TGTGCCAGCAGTTCTACCTCCGGGGAGCTGTTTTTT. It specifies CASSSTSGELFF.